This TCR beta chain was recovered during a study of cytomegalovirus exposure and HLA in healthy donors. At the level of the study: When roughly 420 donors were genotyped, roughly four fifths of them were found to fall in the Caucasian-associated ancestry cluster.

Germline V CDR1 and CDR2: SEHNR, FQNEAQ (reference sequence). The length of the CDR3 is 15 residues. The PCR ran on 60 Vbeta and 13 Jbeta primers. Only in-frame clones appear in the TCRdb table, and some are missing; sequencing was by immunoSEQ multiplex PCR. The data contain 130,000 to 150,000 clones, approximately 80% of them singletons. Concerning this clone: Antigen specificity is unknown.

Overall study results and limits: For most TCR sequences rarity was the rule, although some public TCRs occurred in many donors. Follow-up analysis found HLA locus-dependent TCR association rates, highest for DRB1 and lowest for HLA-C.

The source material was PBMCs. The genes are TRBV7-9 and TRBJ2-5; maybe TRBD2 (5 bases). The J call is doubtful: the DNA matches TRBJ2-7 better. This sequence was found in a male donor in good health and CMV-seronegative. CDR3 sequence reads: CASSLSLRGDYEQYF. The CDR3 region has the DNA TGTGCCAGCAGCCTATCTCTCCGGGGAGACTACGAGCAGTACTTC.